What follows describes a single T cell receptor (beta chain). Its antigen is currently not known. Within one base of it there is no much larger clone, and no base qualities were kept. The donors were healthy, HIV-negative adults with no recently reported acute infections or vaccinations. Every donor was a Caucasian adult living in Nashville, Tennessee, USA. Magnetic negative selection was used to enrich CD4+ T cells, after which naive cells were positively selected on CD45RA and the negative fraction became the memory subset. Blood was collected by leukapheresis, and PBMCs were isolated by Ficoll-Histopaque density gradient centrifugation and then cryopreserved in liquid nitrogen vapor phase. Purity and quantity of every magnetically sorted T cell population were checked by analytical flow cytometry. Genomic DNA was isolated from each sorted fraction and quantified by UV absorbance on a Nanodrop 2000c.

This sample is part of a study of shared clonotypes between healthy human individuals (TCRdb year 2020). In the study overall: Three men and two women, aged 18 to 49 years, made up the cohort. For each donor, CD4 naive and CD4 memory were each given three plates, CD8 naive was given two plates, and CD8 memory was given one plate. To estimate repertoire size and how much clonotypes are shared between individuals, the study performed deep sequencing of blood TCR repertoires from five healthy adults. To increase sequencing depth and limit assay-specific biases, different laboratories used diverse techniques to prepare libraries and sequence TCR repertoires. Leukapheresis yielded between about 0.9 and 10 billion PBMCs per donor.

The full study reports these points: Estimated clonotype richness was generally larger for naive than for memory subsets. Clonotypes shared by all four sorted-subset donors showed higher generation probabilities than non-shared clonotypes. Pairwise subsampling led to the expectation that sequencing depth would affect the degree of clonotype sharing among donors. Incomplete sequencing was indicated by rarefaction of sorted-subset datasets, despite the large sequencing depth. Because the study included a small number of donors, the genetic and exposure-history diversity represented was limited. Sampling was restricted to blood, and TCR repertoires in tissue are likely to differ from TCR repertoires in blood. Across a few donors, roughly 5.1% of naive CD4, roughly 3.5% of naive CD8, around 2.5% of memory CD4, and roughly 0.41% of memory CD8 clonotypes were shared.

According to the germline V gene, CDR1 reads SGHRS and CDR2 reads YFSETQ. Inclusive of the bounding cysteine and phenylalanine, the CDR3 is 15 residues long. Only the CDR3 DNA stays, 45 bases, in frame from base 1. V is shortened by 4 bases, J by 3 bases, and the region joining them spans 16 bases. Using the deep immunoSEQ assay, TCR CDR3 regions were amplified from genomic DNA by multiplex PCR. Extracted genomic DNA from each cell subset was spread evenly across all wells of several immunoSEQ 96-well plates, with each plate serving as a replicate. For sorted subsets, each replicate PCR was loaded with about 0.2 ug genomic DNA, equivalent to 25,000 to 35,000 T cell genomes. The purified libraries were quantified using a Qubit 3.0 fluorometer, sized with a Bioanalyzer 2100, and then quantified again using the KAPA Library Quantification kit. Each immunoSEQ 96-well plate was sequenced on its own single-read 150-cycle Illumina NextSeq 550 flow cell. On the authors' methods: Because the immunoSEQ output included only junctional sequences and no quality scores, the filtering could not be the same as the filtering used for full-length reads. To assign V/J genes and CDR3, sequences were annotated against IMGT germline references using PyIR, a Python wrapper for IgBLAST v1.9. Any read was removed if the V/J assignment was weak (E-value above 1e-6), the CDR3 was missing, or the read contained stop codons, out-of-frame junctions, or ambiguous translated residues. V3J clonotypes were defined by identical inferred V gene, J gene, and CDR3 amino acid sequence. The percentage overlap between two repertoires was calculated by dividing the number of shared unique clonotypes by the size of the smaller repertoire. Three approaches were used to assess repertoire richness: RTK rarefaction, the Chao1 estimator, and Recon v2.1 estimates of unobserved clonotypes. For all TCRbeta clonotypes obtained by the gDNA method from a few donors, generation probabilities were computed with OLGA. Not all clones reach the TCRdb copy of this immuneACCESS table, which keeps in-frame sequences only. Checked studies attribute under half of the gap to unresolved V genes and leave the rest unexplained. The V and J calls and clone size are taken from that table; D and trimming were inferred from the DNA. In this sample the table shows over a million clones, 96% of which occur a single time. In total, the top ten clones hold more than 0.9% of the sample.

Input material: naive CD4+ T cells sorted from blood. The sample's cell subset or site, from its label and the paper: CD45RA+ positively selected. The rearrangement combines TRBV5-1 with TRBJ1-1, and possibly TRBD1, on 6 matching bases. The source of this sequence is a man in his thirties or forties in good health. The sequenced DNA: TGCGCCAGCAGCCCGGAGCAGGGGCGGGACACTGAAGCTTTCTTT. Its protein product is CASSPEQGRDTEAFF.